These 6 T cell receptor beta chains came from one sample sequenced in a study of T-cell reconstitution after alpha-beta-depleted transplantation in children. Unique molecular identifiers were used in preparing the TCRbeta library. One entry per CDR3 protein results from TCRdb running MiXCR on the PCR reads. The sample lists around 440,000 distinct CDR3 sequences, 15% to 20% seen once, with over 25% in the top ten. Sequencing used PBMCs, mostly from graft donor cells, obtained 360 days after TCRalphabeta/CD19-depleted stem cell transplant. The receptors were gathered from a boy under three years old who had a stem cell transplant for Wiskott-Aldrich syndrome, so the T cells may come from the graft donor.

The J gene is TRBJ1-2, the V gene TRBV3-1, with D unclear. V shed 5 bases and J shed 5 bases, with 18 bases lying between them. Germline V CDR1 and CDR2: LGHDT, YNNKEL (reference sequence). The CDR3 loop spans 15 amino acids. CDR3 sequence reads: CASSIGLTFLYGYTF. CDR3 nucleotides: TGTGCCAGCAGCATCGGCCTGACTTTTCTGTATGGCTACACCTTC.

The chain's CDR3 is CASSQKQGGYKQFF. In nucleotides, the CDR3 is TGCGCCAGCAGCCAGAAACAGGGGGGCTATAAGCAGTTCTTC. The chain employs TRBV4-3 and TRBJ2-1; TRBD1 matches at 8 bases. The CDR3 consists of 14 residues. The trim removed 3 bases at V and 11 bases at J, leaving 9 bases unmatched. Germline V CDR1 and CDR2: LGHNA, YSLEER.

This clonotype occurred a few times. The chain links TRBV6-2 or TRBV6-3 to TRBJ2-1; TRBD2 matches 8 bases. This CDR3 comprises 14 residues. Germline V gene lookup returns CDR1 MNHEY and CDR2 SVGEGT. Trimming removed 2 bases from V and 4 bases from J; junction bases left unmatched: 1. DNA of the CDR3: TGTGCCAGCAGTTACCCGGGGGGGTACAATGAGCAGTTCTTC. It translates to CASSYPGGYNEQFF.

This clonotype was seen a handful of times. The CDR3 coding sequence is TGTGCCAGCAGCTTAGGAGGCCCTGGGGATGAAAAACTGTTTTTT. This gives the protein CASSLGGPGDEKLFF. The chain links TRBV7-2 to TRBJ1-4; D is unresolved. The V end was cut by 1 base, the J end by 6 bases, with 12 bases between. The CDR3 has 15 amino acids. Germline V lookup: CDR1 SGHTA, CDR2 FQGNSA.

This clonotype occurred a few times. V usage is TRBV6-5 and J usage is TRBJ2-3; perhaps TRBD2 as D (6 bases). This CDR3 has 15 residues. Germline V gene sequence: CDR1 MNHEY, CDR2 SVGAGI. V lost 2 bases, J lost 2 bases, and 11 bases lay in between. The CDR3 spells CASSYVGLSTDTQYF. The CDR3 nucleotides read TGTGCCAGCAGTTACGTGGGACTCTCCACAGATACGCAGTATTTT.

The rearrangement joins TRBV6-1 to TRBJ2-7; 7 positions match TRBD1. This CDR3 comprises 13 residues. From germline, CDR1 is MNHNS and CDR2 SASEGT. V lost 6 bases and J lost 4; bases outside the gene matches: 6. DNA of the CDR3: TGTGCCAGCAGGCCAACAGGGGTATACGAGCAGTACTTC. Protein product: CASRPTGVYEQYF.